These 21 T cell receptor beta chains originate from one sample sequenced in a study of immune evolution from preneoplasia to lung adenocarcinoma. Some clones are missing from TCRdb's copy, which holds only in-frame ones; the method was immunoSEQ multiplex PCR. The table lists about 11,000 clones, more than 60% of them singletons, with less than 4% in the top ten. The sequenced sample consisted of FFPE minimally invasive lung adenocarcinoma tissue. All receptors come from a person aged 55-79 years with lung adenocarcinoma.

The chain joins TRBV5-4 to TRBJ2-3, with D perhaps TRBD2 (5 bases). Germline CDR1 is SGHNT and CDR2 is YYREEE (reference sequence). Trimming removed 2 bases at V and 2 bases at J, with 9 bases between. This CDR3 is built from 14 residues. CDR3 protein: CASSFGLHTDTQYF. In DNA, the CDR3 is TGTGCCAGCAGCTTCGGACTTCACACAGATACGCAGTATTTT.

Concerning this clone itself: One junction end does not reproduce the germline sequence, and a read error may be involved. The chain recombines TRBV6-1 with TRBJ1-5; 9 bases match TRBD1. Looked up from germline, CDR1 is MNHNS and CDR2 is SASEGT. The CDR3 contains 18 residues. CDR3 amino acids: CASREGQGPYSSNQPQHF. In nucleotides, the CDR3 is TGTGCCAGCAGAGAAGGACAGGGGCCCTACTCTAGCAATCAGCCCCAGCATTTT.

The CDR3 bases are TGTGCCAGCAGCACAAGGGGGCTTAGCCACTACGAGCAGTACTTC. Translated, it gives CASSTRGLSHYEQYF. The chain links TRBV28 to TRBJ2-7; 7 bases line up with TRBD1. The CDR3 length is 15 residues. Germline V gives CDR1 MDHEN, CDR2 SYDVKM. V lost 6 bases to trimming and J lost 3 bases; unmatched junction nucleotides: 11. The variable domain in full, completed from reference TRBV28 and TRBJ2-7, reads DVKVTQSSRYLVKRTGEKVFLECVQDMDHENMFWYRQDPGLGLRLIYFSYDVKMKEKGDIPEGYSVSREKKERFSLILESASTNQTSMYLCASSTRGLSHYEQYFGPGTRLTVT.

On this clone itself: The junction differs from germline at one of its ends, possibly a read error. V is TRBV5-1 and J is TRBJ2-7; 7 positions agree with TRBD1. CDR1 SGHRS and CDR2 YFSETQ come from the germline V gene. CDR3 length equals 15 residues. In DNA form, the CDR3 reads TGCGTCAGCAGCTTAGACGGGACAGAGATATACGAGCAGTACTTC. Protein: CVSSLDGTEIYEQYF.

This clone is categorized as medium-sized (0.01 to 0.1%). This chain uses TRBV10-3 with TRBJ2-2, with a weak D call TRBD2 (5 bases). The CDR3 length is 14 residues. Germline V gives CDR1 ENHRY, CDR2 SYGVKD. Trimming removed 2 bases at V and 7 bases at J, with 11 bases between. The CDR3 is CAISEAFEGGELFF. CDR3 DNA sequence: TGTGCCATCAGTGAGGCCTTTGAGGGCGGGGAGCTGTTTTTT.

V gene TRBV7-9 combines with J gene TRBJ2-7, with D unclear. V was pared by 5 bases and J by 5 bases, with 22 bases between. This CDR3 comprises 16 residues. Germline V gene data show CDR1 as SEHNR and CDR2 as FQNEAQ (reference sequence). CDR3 in DNA: TGTGCCAGCAGCCCGACCGGCATCGGTAATTCGCACGAGCAGTACTTC. This sequence encodes CASSPTGIGNSHEQYF.

The V and J genes are TRBV4-1 and TRBJ2-3; D is unresolved. CDR3 length: 13 amino acids. CDR1 and CDR2 from the germline V gene are MGHRA and YSYEKL. V lost 0 bases, J lost 2 bases, and 3 bases lay in between. The CDR3 sequence is CASSQELTDTQYF. The CDR3 nucleotides are TGCGCCAGCAGCCAAGAGCTCACAGATACGCAGTATTTT.

This chain connects TRBV19 to TRBJ1-1; maybe TRBD1 (5 bases). This CDR3 is built from 17 residues. Trimming took 1 base from V and 0 from J, leaving 15 bases between them. Germline V CDR1 and CDR2: LNHDA, SQIVND (reference sequence). For the CDR3, the DNA is TGTGCCAGTAGTATAGGGGGCAGTATCGTAATGAACACTGAAGCTTTCTTT. As protein: CASSIGGSIVMNTEAFF.

In DNA, the CDR3 is TGCGCCAGCAGCTTGGCCCCACGGCTTGGCCCCGGGACAGAGCAGCCCGACTATGGCTACACCTTC. It encodes CASSLAPRLGPGTEQPDYGYTF. V and J are TRBV5-1 and TRBJ1-2, with 7 bases that match TRBD1. In germline, CDR1 is SGHRS, CDR2 YFSETQ. Trimming took 0 bases from V and 3 from J; bases not matched to a gene: 26. The CDR3 loop spans 22 amino acids. Full variable domain (rest looked up from reference TRBV5-1 and TRBJ1-2): KAGVTQTPRYLIKTRGQQVTLSCSPISGHRSVSWYQQTPGQGLQFLFEYFSETQRNKGNFPGRFSGRQFSNSRSEMNVSTLELGDSALYLCASSLAPRLGPGTEQPDYGYTFGSGTRLTVV.

V and J are TRBV28 and TRBJ1-1; tentative D call: TRBD1 (5 bases). The V end was cut by 6 bases, the J end by 4 bases, with 15 bases between. Germline V gives CDR1 MDHEN, CDR2 SYDVKM. The CDR3 consists of 14 residues. The CDR3 reads CASRGAQPGTEAFF. The CDR3 DNA reads as TGTGCCAGCAGAGGGGCCCAGCCGGGCACTGAAGCTTTCTTT.

This sequence joins TRBV16 and TRBJ2-2; D unclear. This CDR3 has 15 amino acids. Germline assignment: CDR1 KGHSY and CDR2 FQNENV. Trimming took 0 bases from V and 1 from J, leaving 6 bases between them. This chain's CDR3 is CASSQSYRNTGELFF. The DNA for the CDR3 is TGTGCCAGCAGCCAATCGTATAGGAACACCGGGGAGCTGTTTTTT.

The chain joins TRBV5-1 to TRBJ1-1, with a possible D match to TRBD1 (5 bases). The CDR3 length is 16 residues. V was shortened by 1 base and J by 5 bases, with 18 bases between the two germline ends. Germline V gene sequence: CDR1 SGHRS, CDR2 YFSETQ. DNA of the CDR3: TGCGCCAGCAGCTTGACTCCCGGGGGGTTCAAGACTGAAGCTTTCTTT. Its translation: CASSLTPGGFKTEAFF.

This chain uses TRBV10-1 with TRBJ1-2; D not certain. Trimming left V 0 bases short and J 2 bases short, with 4 bases between. The CDR3 extends over 13 amino acids. Germline V CDR1 and CDR2: WNHNN, SYGVQD (reference sequence). The CDR3 is CASSESRNYGYTF. CDR3 coding DNA: TGCGCCAGCAGTGAGTCAAGGAACTATGGCTACACCTTC.

J is TRBJ2-1 and V is TRBV30, with D tentatively TRBD1 (6 bases). CDR1 is GTSNPN and CDR2 is SVGIG in the germline V gene (reference sequence). There are 14 residues in the CDR3. V gave up 0 bases and J gave up 8 bases, with 14 bases separating them. DNA of the CDR3: TGTGCCTGGAGTGTACTCTCACAGGGTGATGAGCAGTTCTTC. The encoded protein is CAWSVLSQGDEQFF.

The chain uses TRBV9 and TRBJ2-2, with TRBD1 matching 9 bases. The J segment lost 2 bases and the V segment lost 9 bases, leaving 2 bases of the junction unmatched. The CDR3 has 13 residues. Germline V CDR1 and CDR2: SGDLS, YYNGEE. The CDR3, as DNA: TGTGCCACCACAGGGGGCAACACCGGGGAGCTGTTTTTT. It translates to CATTGGNTGELFF.

This clone came up once. The chain uses TRBV18 and TRBJ2-2, with D unclear. Germline V gives CDR1 KGHSH, CDR2 LQKENI. Trimming removed 5 bases at V and 0 bases at J, with 1 base between. The length of the CDR3 is 12 residues. CDR3 sequence (DNA): TGTGCCAGCTCAGCGAACACCGGGGAGCTGTTTTTT. Translated: CASSANTGELFF.

The chain links TRBV19 to TRBJ1-5; 9 bases fit TRBD1. V trimming: 5 bases; J trimming: 9 bases; junction bases outside the gene matches: 5. The CDR3 covers 13 residues. Germline V gene lookup returns CDR1 LNHDA and CDR2 SQIVND (reference sequence). CDR3 in DNA: TGTGCCAGTAGTCCGGGACAGGGCCGGCCCCAGCATTTT. It is translated as CASSPGQGRPQHF.

This clone is medium-sized. The V gene is TRBV15, the J gene TRBJ2-1, with D tentatively TRBD2 (6 bases). Germline assignment: CDR1 LNHNV and CDR2 YYDKDF (reference sequence). V was trimmed by 0 bases and J by 2 bases, leaving 11 bases between them. The CDR3 extends over 16 amino acids. In DNA, the CDR3 is TGTGCCACCAGCAGAGATTCTTGGGGGGCCTACAATGAGCAGTTCTTC. Translated, it gives CATSRDSWGAYNEQFF.

This clone has only one observation. V gene TRBV18 combines with J gene TRBJ1-1, with no clear D. CDR3 length: 14 amino acids. Trimming left V 2 bases short and J 1 base short, with 8 bases between. Germline V gives CDR1 KGHSH, CDR2 LQKENI. CDR3 in amino acids: CASSPIGRNTEAFF. CDR3 DNA: TGTGCCAGCTCACCAATAGGGAGGAACACTGAAGCTTTCTTT.

The rearrangement joins TRBV28 to TRBJ1-2, with 7 positions matching TRBD1. Germline loops: CDR1 MDHEN, CDR2 SYDVKM. J lost 4 bases, V lost 2 bases, and 1 base had no gene match. The CDR3 covers 13 residues. The CDR3 region is CASSLGTAYGYTF. CDR3 nucleotides: TGTGCCAGCAGTTTAGGGACAGCCTATGGCTACACCTTC.

V gene TRBV7-9 combines with J gene TRBJ1-2; D is perhaps TRBD1 (6 bases). Trimming cost V 5 bases and J 4 bases, with 8 bases left between them. The CDR3 consists of 12 residues. Per germline, CDR1 SEHNR and CDR2 FQNEAQ (reference sequence). CDR3 in amino acids: CASSPDSYGYTF. The CDR3 coding sequence is TGTGCCAGCAGCCCGGACAGCTATGGCTACACCTTC.